This paragraph reports one T cell receptor (beta chain). The data belong to a study of T-cell memory formation after mild COVID-19. Trimming removed 3 bases at V and 9 bases at J, with 15 bases between. CDR3 size: 14 residues. In germline, CDR1 is SGHDN, CDR2 FVKESK. TCRdb processed the 5' RACE reads anew with MiXCR; each CDR3 protein has one entry. The sample consists of fewer than 600,000 distinct CDR3 sequences, about a fifth of them appearing once. The TCR sequence derives from an adult woman who had mild COVID-19 (a few samples of this study predate the infection). Cell type and time point are not known. Sequencing was carried out using PBMCs or a T cell subset sorted from them (not recorded which). This rearrangement joins TRBV14 to TRBJ2-1; TRBD2 is a possible D gene (6 bases). The DNA for the CDR3 is TGTGCCAGCAGCCAGCTCCCGGGACTCGGTGAGCAGTTCTTC. Residues: CASSQLPGLGEQFF. Using reference TRBV14 and TRBJ2-1 for the parts outside the CDR3, the full variable domain is EAGVTQFPSHSVIEKGQTVTLRCDPISGHDNLYWYRRVMGKEIKFLLHFVKESKQDESGMPNNRFLAERTGGTYSTLKVQPAELEDSGVYFCASSQLPGLGEQFFGPGTRLTVL.